The next 20 T cell receptor beta chains were all read from a single sample in a study of T-cell memory formation after mild COVID-19. TCRdb passed the 5' RACE reads through MiXCR, listing each CDR3 protein once. The repertoire consists of some 340,000 distinct CDR3 sequences, with 10% to 15% occurring once and the leading ten covering about a fifth. Sequenced: PBMCs or a T cell subset sorted from them (not recorded which). These receptors were collected from a young man who had mild COVID-19 (a few samples of this study predate the infection). Cell type and time point are not known.

This clonotype has a count of ten or more. The chain recombines TRBV20-1 with TRBJ2-3; TRBD2 matches 11 bases. The germline V gene encodes CDR1 DFQATT and CDR2 SNEGSKA (reference sequence). The CDR3 sequence is 15 residues long. Trimming at V came to 0 bases and at J to 6 bases, leaving 5 bases not matched to a gene. Written as DNA, the CDR3 is TGCAGTGCTAGAGATGCTAGCGGGGGGCCGGATACGCAGTATTTT. Its protein is CSARDASGGPDTQYF.

V gene TRBV5-1 combines with J gene TRBJ1-5; maybe TRBD1 (5 bases). CDR1 is SGHRS, CDR2 YFSETQ, per germline. This CDR3 comprises 15 residues. V was shortened by 4 bases and J by 5 bases, with 16 bases between the two germline ends. CDR3 coding DNA: TGCGCCAGCAGCCCGGACGGGGAGGGACATCAGCCCCAGCATTTT. This codes for CASSPDGEGHQPQHF.

The rearrangement uses TRBV12-3 or TRBV12-4 and TRBJ2-1, with TRBD2 matching over 16 bases. The V segment lost 6 bases and the J segment 3 bases; nucleotides outside the gene matches: 11. This CDR3 spans 19 amino acids. The CDR3 is CASSQSGLAGGKDYNEQFF. In DNA form, the CDR3 reads TGTGCCAGCAGCCAGTCGGGACTAGCGGGGGGGAAAGACTACAATGAGCAGTTCTTC.

In its sample, this clonotype was seen a few times. The V and J genes are TRBV5-1 and TRBJ2-1; TRBD2 matches at 9 bases. The germline CDR1 and CDR2 sequences are SGHRS and YFSETQ. The CDR3 spans 16 residues. Germline trimming cut 1 base from V and 3 bases from J; bases unmatched to any gene: 5. The CDR3 DNA reads as TGCGCCAGCAGCTTGCGGCCTAGCGGGGTCTACAATGAGCAGTTCTTC. Translated, it gives CASSLRPSGVYNEQFF.

This sequence joins TRBV12-3 or TRBV12-4 and TRBJ1-3; D ambiguous. Between the trimmed V and J ends, which lost 5 bases and 0 bases, there was a span of 14 bases. The CDR3 runs to 16 residues. The DNA for the CDR3 is TGTGCCAGCAGTCTAGGACGGACCTCCTCTGGAAACACCATATATTTT. It encodes CASSLGRTSSGNTIYF.

This clonotype was detected only a few times. The chain is built from TRBV7-8 and TRBJ2-3, with 9 nucleotides matching TRBD1. CDR1 is SGHVS and CDR2 is FQNEAQ in the germline V gene. The CDR3 covers 16 residues. V lost 3 bases to trimming and J lost 1 base; unmatched junction nucleotides: 5. CDR3 region: CASSLDRDRGTDTQYF. The CDR3 DNA reads TGTGCCAGCAGCTTGGACCGGGACAGGGGCACAGATACGCAGTATTTT. Full variable domain (missing parts from reference TRBV7-8 and TRBJ2-3): GAGVSQSPRYKVAKRGQDVALRCDPISGHVSLFWYQQALGQGPEFLTYFQNEAQLDKSGLPSDRFFAERPEGSVSTLKIQRTQQEDSAVYLCASSLDRDRGTDTQYFGPGTRLTVL.

This clonotype appeared a few times. The V call is TRBV6-2 or TRBV6-3, the J call TRBJ1-5, with unresolved D. The germline V gene encodes CDR1 MNHEY and CDR2 SVGEGT. With 9 bases removed from V and 0 bases from J, the gap between germline ends came to 18 bases. The CDR3 covers 16 residues. The CDR3 DNA reads TGTGCCAGTCTTTTCGACACGAATTATAGCAATCAGCCCCAGCATTTT. It yields the protein CASLFDTNYSNQPQHF.

The J gene is TRBJ2-1, the V gene TRBV6-5; 11 bases align to TRBD2. The CDR3 spans 15 residues. The trim removed 5 bases at V and 5 bases at J, leaving 5 bases unmatched. Germline CDR1 reads MNHEY; CDR2 reads SVGAGI. In nucleotides, the CDR3 is TGTGCCAGCAGTGCTGGGACTAGCGGCAACAATGAGCAGTTCTTC. It encodes CASSAGTSGNNEQFF.

This clonotype was detected many times. The rearrangement uses TRBV5-1 and TRBJ2-1, with 10 bases that match TRBD2. The CDR3 is made up of 16 amino acids. Trimming cost V 0 bases and J 13 bases; bases outside gene matches: 13. The V gene's germline CDR1 is SGHRS and CDR2 YFSETQ. The CDR3 protein is CASSLGGTSGETKQFF. As DNA, the CDR3 is TGCGCCAGCAGCTTGGGAGGTACTAGCGGGGAAACCAAACAGTTCTTC.

This clonotype appeared many times. The chain links TRBV6-2 or TRBV6-3 to TRBJ2-7; no definite D call. The CDR3 runs to 12 residues. From germline, CDR1 is MNHEY and CDR2 SVGEGT. V was trimmed by 6 bases and J by 3 bases, leaving 9 bases between them. CDR3 in DNA: TGTGCCAGCAGCTGGGGTCGCTACGAGCAGTACTTC. Its translation: CASSWGRYEQYF.

The V call is TRBV9, the J call TRBJ2-2; unclear D gene. Germline V CDR1 and CDR2: SGDLS, YYNGEE. The CDR3 spans 16 residues. Trimming took off 0 bases at V and 2 bases at J, with 11 bases between the two ends. In DNA, the CDR3 is TGTGCCAGCAGCGTAGAGGGTCAGGCAAACACCGGGGAGCTGTTTTTT. This translates into CASSVEGQANTGELFF.

This clonotype was seen more than once but under ten times. V gene TRBV4-3 combines with J gene TRBJ2-2, with a tentative D call TRBD2 (5 bases). V lost 4 bases and J lost 6, with 15 bases in between. CDR1 is LGHNA and CDR2 is YSLEER in the germline V gene. This CDR3 is built from 15 residues. Written as DNA, the CDR3 is TGCGCCAGCAGCCGCTCGAGGGATACGGCCGGGGAGCTGTTTTTT. Protein sequence: CASSRSRDTAGELFF.

The rearrangement joins TRBV7-2 to TRBJ1-2; no reliable D call. This CDR3 comprises 16 residues. In germline, CDR1 is SGHTA, CDR2 FQGNSA. Trimming took 5 bases from V and 3 from J, leaving 19 bases between them. The CDR3 DNA sequence: TGTGCCAGCAGCCCACCCACCTCGGAGGCGTACTATGGCTACACCTTC. It codes for CASSPPTSEAYYGYTF.

The gene calls are TRBV7-6 and TRBJ1-1; D remains ambiguous. Trimming shortened V by 5 bases and J by 0 bases, and 13 bases separated the two germline ends. Germline V gene data show CDR1 as SGHVS and CDR2 as FNYEAQ. The CDR3 consists of 15 residues. The CDR3 region has the DNA TGTGCCAGCAGCCCAGACCTGGGGTTGAACACTGAAGCTTTCTTT. Translation: CASSPDLGLNTEAFF.

The sample holds a few counts of this clonotype. The chain uses TRBV28 and TRBJ1-2; D is possibly TRBD1 (5 bases). Germline V gene data show CDR1 as MDHEN and CDR2 as SYDVKM. V shed 4 bases and J shed 4 bases, with 10 bases lying between them. There are 13 residues in the CDR3. CDR3 sequence (DNA): TGTGCCAGCAGTTCCCGACAGTTCTATGGCTACACCTTC. It yields the protein CASSSRQFYGYTF.

This chain connects TRBV6-6 to TRBJ2-3, with 8 bases identical to TRBD2. Germline V CDR1 and CDR2: MNHNY, SVGAGI (reference sequence). Unmatched junction bases numbered 2, after V lost 0 bases and J lost 6 bases. The CDR3 extends over 14 amino acids. The chain's CDR3 is CASSYSSGGDTQYF. DNA for the CDR3: TGTGCCAGCAGTTACTCCTCGGGGGGGGATACGCAGTATTTT.

This clonotype was found many times. The genes are TRBV9 and TRBJ2-3; D is possibly TRBD1 (6 bases). The CDR3 length is 15 residues. V was cut by 0 bases and J by 3 bases, with 11 bases left in between. Germline lookup yields CDR1 SGDLS and CDR2 YYNGEE. CDR3 amino acids: CASSVASTGTDTQYF. As DNA, the CDR3 is TGTGCCAGCAGCGTAGCTTCTACAGGGACAGATACGCAGTATTTT.

The chain combines TRBV7-9 with TRBJ2-2; perhaps TRBD2 as D (5 bases). This CDR3 has 16 amino acids. V lost 1 base to trimming and J lost 5 bases, with 14 bases between them. The germline V gene has CDR1 SEHNR and CDR2 FQNEAQ (reference sequence). The CDR3, as DNA: TGTGCCAGCAGCTTAGAGGAGGAGGAACAGACCGGGGAGCTGTTTTTT. It specifies CASSLEEEEQTGELFF.

The J gene is TRBJ1-1, the V gene TRBV6-5, with TRBD1 matching over 9 bases. Germline values: CDR1 MNHEY, CDR2 SVGAGI. With 5 bases clipped from V and 8 bases from J, the junction kept 12 bases outside the gene matches. This CDR3 has 15 amino acids. The CDR3 region is CASSQSGQGLREAFF. CDR3 bases: TGTGCCAGCAGTCAGTCGGGACAGGGCCTCCGCGAAGCTTTCTTT.

The J gene is TRBJ2-7, the V gene TRBV2, with D unresolved. This CDR3 comprises 12 residues. The V and J ends lost 2 bases and 2 bases respectively, with 4 bases between them. From germline, CDR1 is SNHLY and CDR2 FYNNEI. The CDR3 loop reads CASSEYPYEQYV. The CDR3 DNA follows: TGTGCCAGCAGTGAATACCCCTACGAGCAGTACGTC.